This TCR beta chain is drawn from a study of CXCR3-negative and CXCR3-positive naive CD8 T cells. UMI-labeled 5' RACE yielded the TRB cDNA libraries. One entry per CDR3 protein, without DNA, is what TCRdb gives after re-calling the 5' RACE reads. There are fewer than 50,000 distinct CDR3 sequences in the sample, with 1.5% to 2% held by the top ten. The CDR3 is 13 amino acids. The specimen sequenced was naive CXCR3- CD8+ T cells from blood. Subset reported: CD45RO-CCR7+CD27+CD95- naive CD8+ T cells lacking CXCR3 (TNR3-). This rearrangement joins TRBV12-3 or TRBV12-4 to TRBJ1-1; TCRdb outputs TRBD1, but without DNA this stays unchecked. This sequence was found in a human donor in good health. Some clones in this sample may be carry-over from other donors' samples. CDR3: CASSLTANTEAFF.